This T cell receptor beta chain was captured in a study of patients and donors after allogeneic stem cell transplantation. Between the trimmed V and J ends, which lost 5 bases and 6 bases, there was a span of 27 bases. The germline V gene encodes CDR1 SQVTM and CDR2 ANQGSEA. This CDR3 spans 17 amino acids. TCRdb reanalysed the RT-PCR reads using MiXCR and keeps one entry per CDR3 protein. The data contain 920,000 or so distinct CDR3 sequences, over 15% of them singletons. This clonotype was seen more than once but under ten times. This chain connects TRBV29-1 to TRBJ2-3; possible D gene TRBD2, 6 bases. The TCR was taken from a human donor who was either an allogeneic HSCT recipient or a stem cell or donor lymphocyte infusion donor (not recorded which). It is not recorded whose cells these are; they may come from a transplant donor. Sample: blood, either unsorted or a sorted T cell fraction (not recorded which). CDR3 coding DNA: TGCAGCGTTCCCAAAACGGGAGAGATGTCGGTTGGGGATACGCAGTATTTT. This codes for CSVPKTGEMSVGDTQYF.